These 27 T cell receptor beta chains share one sample of origin, sequenced in a study of human T cells and chemical hapten exposure (dated by TCRdb to the early 2020s). The receptor library was made with RACE. Sequenced using a NextSeq 500. TCRdb passed the public sequencing reads through fastp at Q25 and MiXCR, retaining productive beta sequences. Each CDR3 protein gets just one entry, which takes the most common genes and DNA from the rows behind it. The sample includes some 91,000 distinct CDR3 sequences, with about 28% observed a single time. Jointly, the top ten make up approximately 10% of the sample. Reading the label with the study, this specimen's time point is: patch test 3, about 24 weeks after DPC sensitization. The sample's treatment or condition label, decoded: therapeutic diphenylcyclopropenone sensitization with weekly scalp DPC. Sample: whole blood, taken in connection with sensitization to the hapten diphenylcyclopropenone (DPC). All receptors come from a middle-aged man with alopecia areata. Some clones in this sample may be carry-over from other donors' samples.

There are many counts of this clonotype. The chain couples TRBV4-2 to TRBJ2-1, with 13 bases aligning to TRBD2. V dropped 4 bases and J dropped 0; count of bases not matched to a gene: 3. Germline CDR1 is LGHNA and CDR2 is YNFKEQ. The CDR3 covers 17 residues. The CDR3 nucleotides read TGTGCCAGCAGCCCACTAGCGGGAGGGTCCTCCTACAATGAGCAGTTCTTC. Translated, it gives CASSPLAGGSSYNEQFF.

The V and J genes are TRBV14 and TRBJ2-5; 9 bases are a match to TRBD2. The V and J ends lost 1 base and 5 bases, in that order; junction bases with no gene match: 8. Germline V gene data show CDR1 as SGHDN and CDR2 as FVKESK. This CDR3 has 16 residues. CDR3: CASSQGSGSRVETQYF. For the CDR3, the DNA is TGTGCCAGCAGCCAAGGTAGCGGGAGTCGAGTGGAGACCCAGTACTTC.

J is TRBJ2-4 and V is TRBV6-6, with D maybe TRBD2 (6 bases). V was trimmed by 0 bases and J by 0 bases, leaving 9 bases between them. From germline, CDR1 is MNHNY and CDR2 SVGAGI (reference sequence). CDR3 length equals 16 residues. The CDR3 reads CASSYSQGLAKNIQYF. The CDR3 region has the DNA TGTGCCAGCAGTTACTCTCAGGGACTAGCCAAAAACATTCAGTACTTC.

Comments on this clonotype: With a much larger clone just one base away, this may be a read error. The V gene is TRBV28, the J gene TRBJ2-7; no definite D call. Germline-derived CDR1 and CDR2 are MDHEN and SYDVKM. This CDR3 has 13 residues. CDR3 nucleotide sequence: TGTCCCAGCAGTCTCCAATTGGATTACGAGCAGTACTTC. This gives the protein CPSSLQLDYEQYF.

The DNA of the CDR3 is TGCGCCAGCAGCTTGGCCGATGGGACAGGCTCTGGCTACACCTTC. It encodes CASSLADGTGSGYTF. This chain joins TRBV5-1 and TRBJ1-2, with TRBD1 matching 8 bases. Unmatched junction bases numbered 8, after V lost 0 bases and J lost 7 bases. CDR3 length equals 15 residues. CDR1 is SGHRS and CDR2 is YFSETQ in the germline V gene.

This clonotype has ten or more counts. Here the CDR3 DNA reads TGTGCCAGCAGCTTACCGGTAGCGGATTCCTACGAGCAGTACTTC. It is translated as CASSLPVADSYEQYF. The V and J genes are TRBV11-2 and TRBJ2-7; a weak D match, TRBD2 (6 bases). The V end was cut by 2 bases, the J end by 1 base, with 12 bases between. Germline lookup yields CDR1 SGHAT and CDR2 FQNNGV. CDR3 length: 15 amino acids.

This clonotype was counted only a few times. The rearrangement uses TRBV28 and TRBJ2-7, with unresolved D. The CDR3 totals 14 residues. Trimming took 3 bases from V and 1 from J, leaving 10 bases between them. The germline V gene encodes CDR1 MDHEN and CDR2 SYDVKM. Written as DNA, the CDR3 is TGTGCCAGCAGTTTTGGCAGCCAGTCCTACGAGCAGTACTTC. It encodes CASSFGSQSYEQYF.

The rearrangement links TRBV11-2 to TRBJ1-5; D may be TRBD1 (5 bases). CDR3 length: 15 residues. V was clipped by 2 bases and J by 4 bases, with 12 bases between them. Germline-derived CDR1 and CDR2 are SGHAT and FQNNGV. CDR3 sequence (DNA): TGTGCCAGCAGCTTATCATTGGGGCGGAATCAGCCCCAGCATTTT. This gives the protein CASSLSLGRNQPQHF.

This clonotype turned up a few times. The chain recombines TRBV6-1 with TRBJ1-1; maybe TRBD1 (6 bases). Trimming pared 8 bases from V and 2 bases from J, leaving 12 bases between. Germline V CDR1 and CDR2: MNHNS, SASEGT. This CDR3 is built from 13 residues. Here the CDR3 DNA reads TGTGCCAGCCTGGACAGAGCTAACACTGAAGCTTTCTTT. Translation gives CASLDRANTEAFF.

The table lists this clonotype with a few counts. The chain joins TRBV12-3 or TRBV12-4 to TRBJ2-3, with D possibly being TRBD1 or TRBD2 (6 bases each). The CDR3 has 13 amino acids. Trimming pared 6 bases from V and 6 bases from J, leaving 13 bases between. CDR3 protein: CASSRGRGDTQYF. CDR3 nucleotide sequence: TGTGCCAGCAGCAGGGGTCGGGGGGATACGCAGTATTTT.

The rearrangement uses TRBV7-2 and TRBJ1-4; D call uncertain. V shed 0 bases and J shed 4 bases, with 12 bases lying between them. The CDR3 length is 16 residues. Germline V lookup: CDR1 SGHTA, CDR2 FQGNSA. DNA of the CDR3: TGTGCCAGCAGCTTAGCGCCGGCCGGGATTAATGAAAAACTGTTTTTT. The encoded protein is CASSLAPAGINEKLFF.

V and J are TRBV20-1 and TRBJ1-5, with 7 bases aligning to TRBD1. The CDR3 runs to 14 residues. V was clipped by 4 bases and J by 2 bases; unmatched bases: 5. CDR1 is DFQATT and CDR2 is SNEGSKA in the germline V gene (reference sequence). CDR3 nucleotides: TGCAGTGCTACCTATACAGGGGGCAATCAGCCCCAGCATTTT. This encodes CSATYTGGNQPQHF.

This clonotype was counted a few times. The gene calls are TRBV2 and TRBJ2-1, with TRBD1 matching 7 bases. The CDR3 extends over 13 amino acids. CDR1 is SNHLY and CDR2 is FYNNEI in the germline V gene. Unmatched junction bases numbered 3, after V lost 8 bases and J lost 2 bases. This chain's CDR3 is CASSDRAYNEQFF. The DNA of the CDR3 is TGTGCCAGCTCTGACAGGGCCTACAATGAGCAGTTCTTC.

The CDR3 sequence is CAISESVNPIQYF. CDR3 coding DNA: TGTGCCATCAGTGAGTCCGTTAACCCGATTCAGTACTTC. The rearrangement uses TRBV10-3 and TRBJ2-4; D unresolved. With 0 bases removed from V and 10 bases from J, the gap between germline ends came to 10 bases. CDR1 is ENHRY and CDR2 is SYGVKD in the germline V gene. The CDR3 has 13 residues.

There are a few counts of this clonotype. The CDR3 is CSANYRDRGLSGNTIYF. In nucleotides, the CDR3 is TGCAGTGCTAATTACCGGGACAGGGGACTCTCTGGAAACACCATATATTTT. The chain couples TRBV20-1 to TRBJ1-3, with 10 bases that match TRBD1. J was trimmed by 0 bases and V by 4 bases; bases with no gene match: 9. The CDR3 extends over 17 amino acids. CDR1 is DFQATT, CDR2 SNEGSKA, per germline (reference sequence).

This clonotype occurred many times. The rearrangement links TRBV12-3 or TRBV12-4 to TRBJ2-7; D is undetermined. Deletions cut 4 bases from V and 6 bases from J, with 7 bases between. There are 11 residues in the CDR3. The DNA for the CDR3 is TGTGCCAGCAGTTCATTGGTCGAGCAGTACTTC. This sequence encodes CASSSLVEQYF.

This clonotype turned up a few times. V usage is TRBV6-5 and J usage is TRBJ1-6, with D unclear. Trimming stripped 5 bases from V and 5 bases from J, with 10 bases between. Germline-derived CDR1 and CDR2 are MNHEY and SVGAGI. The CDR3 has 14 amino acids. CDR3 nucleotides: TGTGCCAGCAGTCGACAACGGGATAATTCACCCCTCCACTTT. Encoded protein: CASSRQRDNSPLHF.

The chain is built from TRBV9 and TRBJ2-7; 10 positions match TRBD2. This CDR3 is built from 14 residues. CDR1 SGDLS and CDR2 YYNGEE come from the germline V gene. Trimming at V came to 4 bases and at J to 5 bases, leaving 6 bases not matched to a gene. The CDR3 region is CASSLAGAYDEQYF. In DNA, the CDR3 is TGTGCCAGCAGCCTAGCGGGAGCCTACGACGAGCAGTACTTC.

This clonotype was counted between two and nine times. The CDR3 protein is CASSSQQVPYEQYF. The CDR3 coding sequence is TGTGCCAGCAGCTCCCAACAGGTTCCCTACGAGCAGTACTTC. This chain joins TRBV7-9 and TRBJ2-7; possibly TRBD1 for D (5 bases). V was clipped by 4 bases and J by 2 bases, with 12 bases between them. This CDR3 has 14 residues. Looked up from germline, CDR1 is SEHNR and CDR2 is FQNEAQ (reference sequence).

The chain couples TRBV7-6 to TRBJ2-3; the match to TRBD2 covers 14 bases. The CDR3 has 18 residues. Germline CDR1 SGHVS, CDR2 FNYEAQ. V was clipped by 5 bases and J by 3 bases; unmatched bases: 10. CDR3 DNA: TGTGCCAGCAGCCCCACCGGGACTAGCGGGAGTAGGACAGATACGCAGTATTTT. This encodes CASSPTGTSGSRTDTQYF.

This chain uses TRBV12-3 or TRBV12-4 with TRBJ2-5; D gene ambiguous. The length of the CDR3 is 13 residues. Deletions cut 6 bases from V and 4 bases from J, with 12 bases between. The CDR3 DNA reads TGTGCCAGCAGACCTAAAGCGAGAGAGACCCAGTACTTC. Translating it yields CASRPKARETQYF.

The genes are TRBV15 and TRBJ1-3, with D uncertain. In germline, CDR1 is LNHNV, CDR2 YYDKDF (reference sequence). The CDR3 sequence is 14 residues long. V was cut by 5 bases and J by 0 bases, with 8 bases left in between. The CDR3, as DNA: TGTGCCACCAGCTTGAAGAGCTCTGGAAACACCATATATTTT. It codes for CATSLKSSGNTIYF.

This clonotype was observed a handful of times. The chain links TRBV7-2 to TRBJ2-3; 7 nucleotides line up with TRBD2. Looked up from germline, CDR1 is SGHTA and CDR2 is FQGNSA. V shed 2 bases, J shed 4 bases, and the junction held 6 bases outside the gene matches. The CDR3 runs 15 residues. In DNA, the CDR3 is TGTGCCAGCAGCTTAACGGGAGGTGGGGCAGATACGCAGTATTTT. This sequence encodes CASSLTGGGADTQYF.

Only a few counts were recorded for this clonotype. The chain uses TRBV20-1 and TRBJ1-1; possible D gene TRBD1, 5 bases. The V gene lost 0 bases and the J gene lost 3 bases, with 14 bases spanning the gap. Germline lookup yields CDR1 DFQATT and CDR2 SNEGSKA (reference sequence). The CDR3 is 15 residues long. The CDR3 DNA is TGCAGTGCTAGAGATGTAGGGAGGGGTGACACTGAAGCTTTCTTT. Translation: CSARDVGRGDTEAFF.

The chain links TRBV28 to TRBJ2-7; 9 nucleotides match TRBD1. Germline V lookup: CDR1 MDHEN, CDR2 SYDVKM. The CDR3 loop spans 14 amino acids. Trimming at V came to 3 bases and at J to 4 bases, leaving 4 bases not matched to a gene. The CDR3: CASSLGQGWYEQYF. CDR3 nucleotide sequence: TGTGCCAGCAGTTTGGGACAGGGTTGGTACGAGCAGTACTTC.

This chain joins TRBV3-1 and TRBJ2-5; D tentatively fits TRBD1 or TRBD2 (6 bases each). In germline, CDR1 is LGHDT, CDR2 YNNKEL (reference sequence). The CDR3 has 15 amino acids. V was trimmed by 4 bases and J by 5 bases, leaving 17 bases between them. CDR3: CASSRGDTRMETQYF. In DNA form, the CDR3 reads TGTGCCAGCAGCCGGGGGGACACCCGAATGGAGACCCAGTACTTC.

V gene TRBV27 combines with J gene TRBJ1-4; 8 bases map to TRBD1. Germline V gene data show CDR1 as MNHEY and CDR2 as SMNVEV (reference sequence). Trimming removed 6 bases from V and 8 bases from J; junction bases left unmatched: 14. The CDR3 runs 16 residues. The CDR3 nucleotides read TGTGCCAGCAGAAGAAGGGCCGGGACAGGATACGAAAAACTGTTTTTT. Translated, it gives CASRRRAGTGYEKLFF.